Below, 3 T cell receptor beta chains from the same sample are listed, as sequenced in a study of blood T cell repertoires in COVID-19. Profiled with immunoSEQ multiplex PCR; TCRdb holds only in-frame clones, not every one. In the table there are under 80,000 clones, around 79% of which are singletons. The sequenced sample consisted of peripheral blood. The receptors derive from a man aged 45-60 years with acute or convalescent COVID-19.

The V call is TRBV6-1, the J call TRBJ2-3, with D maybe TRBD2 (5 bases). This CDR3 spans 15 amino acids. V was shortened by 3 bases and J by 0 bases, with 10 bases between the two germline ends. Germline V gives CDR1 MNHNS, CDR2 SASEGT. The CDR3 nucleotides read TGTGCCAGCAGTGACCGGGGTCCTAGCACAGATACGCAGTATTTT. This codes for CASSDRGPSTDTQYF.

The V gene is TRBV6-2 or TRBV6-3, the J gene TRBJ2-5; tentative D call: TRBD2 (5 bases). CDR3 size: 13 residues. Per the germline V gene, CDR1 is MNHEY and CDR2 is SVGEGT. The V end was cut by 6 bases, the J end by 5 bases, with 13 bases between. CDR3 in DNA: TGTGCCAGCAGCCCTGACTACGGGGAGACCCAGTACTTC. Residues: CASSPDYGETQYF.

This clone was seen once. The chain has TRBV5-1 and TRBJ2-2, with 11 positions matching TRBD2. Germline V gene data show CDR1 as SGHRS and CDR2 as YFSETQ. Trimming took 6 bases from V and 4 from J; bases not matched to a gene: 2. The CDR3 is made up of 14 amino acids. This chain's CDR3 is CASILAGGTGELFF. CDR3 nucleotides: TGCGCCAGCATTCTAGCGGGGGGCACCGGGGAGCTGTTTTTT.